The 27 T cell receptor beta chains given below trace back to one sample, sequenced in a study of a mutant IDH1 vaccine in newly diagnosed glioma. The table came from immunoSEQ multiplex PCR; TCRdb's copy has only in-frame clones and leaves some out. Of tens of thousands of clones listed, over 70% were seen once; the top ten hold about 9%. Time point noted: week 47, end of study. In the vaccine, a single dose held 300 ug of the mutant IDH1 20-mer peptide, along with topical imiquimod. These receptors have no identified antigens. The material was PBMCs, obtained from a glioma patient whose treatment included an IDH1 peptide vaccine. The source of these receptors is a man aged 35 to 55 with glioma.

This clone was recorded only once. The chain couples TRBV25-1 to TRBJ1-1; D is ambiguous. This CDR3 is built from 16 residues. The germline CDR1 and CDR2 sequences are MGHDK and SYGVNS. Trimming stripped 0 bases from V and 6 bases from J, with 17 bases between. CDR3 nucleotides: TGTGCCAGCAGTGAATATATTCTTGAAGAGGAGTCTGAAGCTTTCTTT. Translating it yields CASSEYILEEESEAFF.

The CDR3 bases are TGTGCCAGCTCACCACGGGACGGAGTTAATGAAAAACTGTTTTTT. It encodes CASSPRDGVNEKLFF. V is TRBV18 and J is TRBJ1-4, with TRBD1 as a possible D gene (5 bases). V lost 1 base, J lost 4 bases, and 10 bases lay in between. Looked up from germline, CDR1 is KGHSH and CDR2 is LQKENI. This CDR3 is built from 15 residues.

This clone was detected only a few times. The chain has TRBV27 and TRBJ1-1; TRBD1 is a possible D gene (5 bases). The V end lost 8 bases, the J end lost 6 bases, and 19 bases lay between the germline ends. The germline V gene encodes CDR1 MNHEY and CDR2 SMNVEV (reference sequence). This CDR3 contains 14 residues. CDR3 region: CASCSGGSGAEAFF. The CDR3 DNA is TGTGCCAGCTGCTCCGGGGGAAGCGGAGCTGAAGCTTTCTTT.

V usage is TRBV7-2 and J usage is TRBJ2-5; perhaps TRBD1 as D (5 bases). The CDR3 extends over 11 amino acids. Germline-derived CDR1 and CDR2 are SGHTA and FQGNSA. Trimming stripped 5 bases from V and 5 bases from J, with 6 bases between. CDR3 sequence reads: CASSPGETQYF. DNA for the CDR3: TGTGCCAGCAGCCCAGGGGAGACCCAGTACTTC.

The count of this clone is one. This chain joins TRBV28 and TRBJ2-2; D gene unclear. V was shortened by 5 bases and J by 1 base, with 14 bases between the two germline ends. Looked up from germline, CDR1 is MDHEN and CDR2 is SYDVKM. The CDR3 is 16 residues long. Here the CDR3 DNA reads TGTGCCAGCAGTCCGGCTTTAGGTGGGAACACCGGGGAGCTGTTTTTT. Protein product: CASSPALGGNTGELFF.

This clone qualifies as medium-sized. The rearrangement links TRBV28 to TRBJ1-1; D is undetermined. Trimming cost V 5 bases and J 1 base, with 11 bases left between them. The germline gives CDR1 MDHEN, CDR2 SYDVKM. The CDR3 length is 14 residues. The CDR3 bases are TGTGCCAGCAGTATGACGGTATCGAACACTGAAGCTTTCTTT. Translated: CASSMTVSNTEAFF.

The V and J genes are TRBV15 and TRBJ1-3; the D is unclear. Trimming stripped 0 bases from V and 1 base from J, with 4 bases between. Germline-derived CDR1 and CDR2 are LNHNV and YYDKDF (reference sequence). The CDR3 extends over 14 amino acids. CDR3 region: CATSRDVSGNTIYF. The CDR3 DNA reads as TGTGCCACCAGCAGAGACGTATCTGGAAACACCATATATTTT.

The V call is TRBV19, the J call TRBJ2-2, with TRBD2 as a possible D gene (5 bases). The CDR3 consists of 13 residues. Per germline, CDR1 LNHDA and CDR2 SQIVND (reference sequence). Trimming took off 8 bases at V and 8 bases at J, with 15 bases between the two ends. The DNA of the CDR3 is TGTGCCAGTTCCCGTACACGGACTGGGGAGCTGTTTTTT. It yields the protein CASSRTRTGELFF.

The chain couples TRBV4-1 to TRBJ2-6; D is undetermined. V was shortened by 1 base and J by 2 bases, with 12 bases between the two germline ends. CDR3 length: 17 amino acids. The germline gives CDR1 MGHRA, CDR2 YSYEKL. Here the CDR3 DNA reads TGCGCCAGCAGCCAAGCCCAGATGGCTGCTGGGGCCAACGTCCTGACTTTC. Amino acids: CASSQAQMAAGANVLTF.

This chain connects TRBV5-4 to TRBJ2-5, with TRBD1 matching 7 bases. This CDR3 contains 14 residues. V shed 7 bases and J 5 bases; nucleotides not matched to a gene: 11. The germline V gene encodes CDR1 SGHNT and CDR2 YYREEE (reference sequence). The CDR3 loop is CASGPETGWETQYF. CDR3 nucleotides: TGTGCCAGCGGCCCCGAGACAGGGTGGGAGACCCAGTACTTC. The whole variable domain, remainder taken from reference TRBV5-4 and TRBJ2-5, is ETGVTQSPTHLIKTRGQQVTLRCSSQSGHNTVSWYQQALGQGPQFIFQYYREEENGRGNFPPRFSGLQFPNYSSELNVNALELDDSALYLCASGPETGWETQYFGPGTRLLVL.

The genes are TRBV29-1 and TRBJ2-2; D not certain. The CDR3 consists of 12 residues. Trimming left V 6 bases short and J 5 bases short, with 10 bases between. Per the germline V gene, CDR1 is SQVTM and CDR2 is ANQGSEA. The CDR3 loop reads CSVSPSTGELFF. Written as DNA, the CDR3 is TGCAGCGTCTCCCCATCTACCGGGGAGCTGTTTTTT.

This clone has only a few counts. This rearrangement joins TRBV4-2 to TRBJ2-5; the D is unclear. This CDR3 is 16 amino acids long. With 2 bases removed from V and 5 bases from J, the gap between germline ends came to 18 bases. Per the germline V gene, CDR1 is LGHNA and CDR2 is YNFKEQ. The CDR3 sequence is CASSQPLSRTGETQYF. For the CDR3, the DNA is TGTGCCAGCAGCCAACCACTAAGCCGGACGGGTGAGACCCAGTACTTC.

This clone was detected a few times. J is TRBJ1-2 and V is TRBV6-1, with D possibly TRBD1 on 5 matching bases. Trimming pared 2 bases from V and 2 bases from J, leaving 9 bases between. This CDR3 is 14 amino acids long. Looked up from germline, CDR1 is MNHNS and CDR2 is SASEGT. The CDR3 sequence is CASSEWGSNYGYTF. Here the CDR3 DNA reads TGTGCCAGCAGTGAATGGGGCAGCAACTATGGCTACACCTTC.

About this clone: The junction does not match germline at one end; this may be a read error. The chain links TRBV30 to TRBJ2-2, with D maybe TRBD2 (5 bases). Germline values: CDR1 GTSNPN, CDR2 SVGIG (reference sequence). The length of the CDR3 is 11 residues. The CDR3 sequence: CATDSSGELFF. CDR3 bases: TGCGCCACGGACTCCTCCGGGGAGCTGTTTTTT.

CDR3 sequence: CATRLAGGIQETQYF. The CDR3 nucleotides are TGTGCCACTCGACTAGCGGGAGGGATACAAGAGACCCAGTACTTC. The chain couples TRBV6-1 to TRBJ2-5; 14 bases line up with TRBD2. Germline V CDR1 and CDR2: MNHNS, SASEGT. The J segment lost 2 bases and the V segment lost 10 bases, leaving 6 bases of the junction unmatched. CDR3 length equals 15 residues.

This chain joins TRBV13 and TRBJ2-2; 8 nucleotides match TRBD2. Trimming took 5 bases from V and 7 from J; bases not matched to a gene: 12. Germline assignment: CDR1 PRHDT and CDR2 FYEKMQ (reference sequence). The CDR3 loop spans 16 amino acids. The CDR3 DNA reads TGTGCCAGCAGCCGTCAAGCGGGAGCCTGGGTCGGGGAGCTGTTTTTT. Its protein is CASSRQAGAWVGELFF.

The sample holds a few counts of this clone. The chain carries TRBV7-9 and TRBJ2-1, with 8 bases fitting TRBD2. This CDR3 is built from 16 residues. Germline V lookup: CDR1 SEHNR, CDR2 FQNEAQ (reference sequence). V lost 3 bases, J lost 6 bases, and 10 bases stayed unmatched. CDR3 region: CASSFGSGREGNEQFF. Here the CDR3 DNA reads TGTGCCAGCAGCTTCGGGAGCGGGAGAGAGGGCAATGAGCAGTTCTTC.

This chain connects TRBV7-8 to TRBJ2-7; 8 bases agree with TRBD1. This CDR3 contains 14 residues. V was clipped by 5 bases and J by 1 base; unmatched bases: 4. Germline assignment: CDR1 SGHVS and CDR2 FQNEAQ. The CDR3 DNA is TGTGCCAGCAGCCTGGGACAGGTTTCCTACGAGCAGTACGTC. It is translated as CASSLGQVSYEQYV.

J is TRBJ1-2 and V is TRBV19; weak D call: TRBD1 (5 bases). CDR1 LNHDA and CDR2 SQIVND come from the germline V gene (reference sequence). The CDR3 covers 13 residues. The ends were cut back, 3 bases at V and 3 bases at J, with 8 bases in the middle. Here the CDR3 DNA reads TGTGCCAGTAGTATGTGGGGCTACTATGGCTACACCTTC. Protein: CASSMWGYYGYTF. The full variable domain, in which reference TRBV19 and TRBJ1-2 provide the parts outside the CDR3, is DGGITQSPKYLFRKEGQNVTLSCEQNLNHDAMYWYRQDPGQGLRLIYYSQIVNDFQKGDIAEGYSVSREKKESFPLTVTSAQKNPTAFYLCASSMWGYYGYTFGSGTRLTVV.

V and J are TRBV5-1 and TRBJ2-2, with 10 bases identical to TRBD2. The length of the CDR3 is 17 residues. Germline loops: CDR1 SGHRS, CDR2 YFSETQ. J gave up 5 bases and V 1 base, and 8 bases lay outside the gene matches. This CDR3 reads CASSLLAGVGGTGELFF. The CDR3, as DNA: TGCGCCAGCAGCTTGCTAGCGGGAGTAGGGGGTACCGGGGAGCTGTTTTTT.

The DNA of the CDR3 is TGCGCCAGCAGCCAAGTAGCGGGAGGGCCCTATGAGCAGTTCTTC. It specifies CASSQVAGGPYEQFF. The chain joins TRBV4-1 to TRBJ2-1, with 11 positions matching TRBD2. The CDR3 covers 15 residues. From germline, CDR1 is MGHRA and CDR2 YSYEKL. Germline trimming cut 1 base from V and 8 bases from J; bases unmatched to any gene: 4.

This rearrangement joins TRBV11-2 to TRBJ2-5; D gene uncertain. CDR3 length: 11 residues. Per germline, CDR1 SGHAT and CDR2 FQNNGV. V lost 5 bases to trimming and J lost 4 bases, with 5 bases between them. The CDR3 region is CASSVGETQYF. In DNA, the CDR3 is TGTGCCAGCAGCGTCGGAGAGACCCAGTACTTC.

This clone was detected once. This sequence joins TRBV19 and TRBJ1-1; no clear D gene. Germline V CDR1 and CDR2: LNHDA, SQIVND (reference sequence). V was pared by 6 bases and J by 5 bases, with 16 bases between. The CDR3 is made up of 14 amino acids. CDR3 in DNA: TGTGCCAGTAGCCCCATTGTAAGCAGGACTGAAGCTTTCTTT. Translated: CASSPIVSRTEAFF.

The CDR3 reads CASSEPRTYSGNTIYF. The DNA of the CDR3 is TGTGCCAGCAGTGAACCTAGGACTTACTCTGGAAACACCATATATTTT. The chain couples TRBV2 to TRBJ1-3; D call uncertain. V was clipped by 2 bases and J by 0 bases, with 11 bases between them. This CDR3 has 16 amino acids. Looked up from germline, CDR1 is SNHLY and CDR2 is FYNNEI.

V gene TRBV7-8 combines with J gene TRBJ1-4, with TRBD1 identical over 10 bases. V was clipped by 4 bases and J by 0 bases; unmatched bases: 2. CDR3 length equals 16 residues. Germline CDR1 reads SGHVS; CDR2 reads FQNEAQ. CDR3 in amino acids: CASSSGQGATNEKLFF. The CDR3 DNA reads TGTGCCAGCAGCTCTGGACAGGGGGCAACTAATGAAAAACTGTTTTTT.

V is TRBV11-2 and J is TRBJ1-2, with no clear D. Trimming pared 1 base from V and 2 bases from J, leaving 14 bases between. The germline V gene has CDR1 SGHAT and CDR2 FQNNGV. The CDR3 length is 16 residues. In DNA form, the CDR3 reads TGTGCCAGCAGCTTAGGTCAATCCGGCGGAAACTATGGCTACACCTTC. It is translated as CASSLGQSGGNYGYTF.

This clone was detected only a few times. The chain uses TRBV19 and TRBJ2-1, with TRBD2 matching over 13 bases. The CDR3 length is 16 residues. With 5 bases clipped from V and 7 bases from J, the junction kept 8 bases outside the gene matches. Looked up from germline, CDR1 is LNHDA and CDR2 is SQIVND (reference sequence). This chain's CDR3 is CASSPGLAGARNEQFF. The CDR3 region has the DNA TGTGCCAGTAGTCCTGGACTAGCGGGAGCTAGAAATGAGCAGTTCTTC.